The clone carrying this T cell receptor beta chain was seen a few times. The authors ran a second PCR of roughly 7 to 11 cycles using a sample-barcoded 5' primer and a J-beta primer mix. TCRdb re-called the 5' RACE reads with MiXCR, one entry per CDR3 protein. This table holds around 780,000 distinct CDR3 sequences, under 30% found once. The entry originates in a study of blood T cells in healthy people across ages. Trimming removed 2 bases from V and 4 bases from J; junction bases left unmatched: 0. This CDR3 region has 12 residues. Germline assignment: CDR1 GTSNPN and CDR2 SVGIG (reference sequence). Ten milliliters of peripheral blood were drawn from each donor into EDTA-treated tubes. Whenever a sample was processed, at least 7 million PBMCs were isolated. Samples each yielded at least 6 micrograms of total RNA. This sample was shared with a second study, whose subject was T cells of mothers and their children. Per that study: Related mother-child pairs shared slightly more overlap than unrelated pairs, but the difference was non-significant.

V is TRBV30 and J is TRBJ2-3, with 7 bases aligning to TRBD2. The receptor was derived from a boy aged 10-17 years in good health. The sequenced sample was blood. The DNA of the CDR3 is TGTGCCTGGAGTCGGGGGGCAGATACGCAGTATTTT. Its protein is CAWSRGADTQYF. The whole variable domain, filled in from reference TRBV30 and TRBJ2-3, reads SQTIHQWPATLVQPVGSPLSLECTVEGTSNPNLYWYRQAAGRGLQLLFYSVGIGQISSEVPQNLSASRPQDRQFILSSKKLLLSDSGFYLCAWSRGADTQYFGPGTRLTVL.